The 24 T cell receptor beta chains below all came from one sample that was sequenced in a study of T cell responses to AZD1222 COVID-19 vaccine. TCRdb's copy holds only in-frame clones and misses some; the assay was immunoSEQ multiplex PCR. The top ten clones hold 3.2% of a sample with some 150,000 clones, roughly 90% of them seen once. This material consisted of peripheral blood, taken 28 days after the second AZD1222 dose. The receptors come from an adult who received the AZD1222 COVID-19 vaccine.

This chain joins TRBV7-9 and TRBJ2-7; tentatively, D is TRBD2 (6 bases). Germline loops: CDR1 SEHNR, CDR2 FQNEAQ (reference sequence). This CDR3 is 14 amino acids long. Trimming stripped 3 bases from V and 5 bases from J, with 14 bases between. The CDR3 is CASSLGGLVHEQYF. CDR3 nucleotides: TGTGCCAGCAGCTTGGGAGGACTGGTACACGAGCAGTACTTC.

The chain carries TRBV5-1 and TRBJ1-2; 11 bases fit TRBD1. Germline CDR1 SGHRS, CDR2 YFSETQ. V shed 4 bases, J shed 8 bases, and the junction held 4 bases outside the gene matches. This CDR3 spans 13 amino acids. CDR3 in amino acids: CASSPGQGEGYTF. CDR3 bases: TGCGCCAGCAGCCCGGGACAGGGGGAGGGCTACACCTTC.

The chain recombines TRBV3-1 (or the pseudogene TRBV3-2) with TRBJ1-6, with a possible D match to TRBD1 (6 bases). V was clipped by 4 bases and J by 10 bases, with 14 bases between them. From germline, CDR1 is LGHDT and CDR2 YNNKEL (reference sequence). The CDR3 loop spans 14 amino acids. The CDR3 protein is CASSPRTAFSPLHF. The CDR3 region has the DNA TGTGCCAGCAGCCCCAGGACAGCCTTCTCACCCCTCCACTTT.

The rearrangement links TRBV28 to TRBJ1-2; D remains unclear. There are 14 residues in the CDR3. CDR1 is MDHEN and CDR2 is SYDVKM in the germline V gene. V lost 5 bases and J 5 bases, leaving 15 bases between the germline ends. The CDR3 loop is CASSLDAATYGYTF. The CDR3 nucleotides are TGTGCCAGCAGTCTCGATGCAGCGACTTATGGCTACACCTTC.

V gene TRBV3-1 (or the pseudogene TRBV3-2) combines with J gene TRBJ2-1; D perhaps matches TRBD1 (7 bases). The CDR3 has 15 amino acids. The germline V gene has CDR1 LGHDT and CDR2 YNNKEL (reference sequence). V lost 1 base to trimming and J lost 6 bases, with 13 bases between them. DNA of the CDR3: TGTGCCAGCAGCCAAGTACTAGCAGGGGGCAATGAGCAGTTCTTC. This codes for CASSQVLAGGNEQFF.

V gene TRBV5-1 combines with J gene TRBJ2-7; D could derive from TRBD1 or TRBD2 (5 bases each). The CDR3 length is 14 residues. V was shortened by 3 bases and J by 2 bases, with 12 bases between the two germline ends. CDR1 and CDR2 from the germline V gene are SGHRS and YFSETQ. CDR3 DNA sequence: TGCGCCAGCAGCTCGTACGGGGCCCCCTACGAGCAGTACTTC. This sequence encodes CASSSYGAPYEQYF.

The chain is built from TRBV19 and TRBJ1-1; D not certain. Trimming took 7 bases from V and 7 from J, leaving 16 bases between them. Germline V gene sequence: CDR1 LNHDA, CDR2 SQIVND (reference sequence). This CDR3 comprises 13 residues. The CDR3: CASTMVKGGEAFF. CDR3 in DNA: TGTGCCAGTACCATGGTGAAGGGCGGTGAAGCTTTCTTT.

The chain has TRBV14 and TRBJ1-1; D unclear. From germline, CDR1 is SGHDN and CDR2 FVKESK. The CDR3 is 13 amino acids. Trimming removed 4 bases from V and 4 bases from J, with 10 bases in between. For the CDR3, the DNA is TGTGCCAGCAGCCGTCAGCCACTCACTGAAGCTTTCTTT. Translation: CASSRQPLTEAFF.

This chain uses TRBV24-1 with TRBJ2-1; D is uncertain. Germline CDR1 KGHDR, CDR2 SFDVKD. The CDR3 contains 16 residues. V dropped 3 bases and J dropped 6 bases, with 17 bases sitting between them. In DNA, the CDR3 is TGTGCCACCAGTGATACGGGCCCAGGCGGCCTCAATGAGCAGTTCTTC. It codes for CATSDTGPGGLNEQFF.

This chain links TRBV5-4 with TRBJ2-7, with D perhaps TRBD1 or TRBD2 (5 bases each). The V gene's germline CDR1 is SGHNT and CDR2 YYREEE (reference sequence). The length of the CDR3 is 15 residues. Trimming removed 4 bases at V and 0 bases at J, with 14 bases between. The CDR3 sequence is CASSPRGKFSYEQYF. In nucleotides, the CDR3 is TGTGCCAGCAGCCCGAGGGGTAAATTCTCCTACGAGCAGTACTTC.

The rearrangement links TRBV7-2 to TRBJ1-3; D is ambiguous. Germline assignment: CDR1 SGHTA and CDR2 FQGNSA. V lost 5 bases, J lost 3 bases, and 14 bases lay in between. The CDR3 is made up of 15 amino acids. CDR3: CASSPRVQFGNTIYF. Written as DNA, the CDR3 is TGTGCCAGCAGCCCTAGGGTACAGTTTGGAAACACCATATATTTT.

The CDR3 region has the DNA TGCGCCAGCAGCCTCAAGACAGGGCACTACGAGCAGTACTTC. This translates into CASSLKTGHYEQYF. The rearrangement uses TRBV5-1 and TRBJ2-7; 7 bases line up with TRBD1. This CDR3 has 14 residues. J was trimmed by 3 bases and V by 4 bases; bases with no gene match: 7. Germline V gives CDR1 SGHRS, CDR2 YFSETQ.

This sequence joins TRBV11-3 and TRBJ2-7; D may correspond to TRBD1 or TRBD2 (5 bases each). V lost 2 bases and J 2 bases, leaving 10 bases between the germline ends. Germline-derived CDR1 and CDR2 are SGHNT and YENEEA. The CDR3 covers 14 residues. The CDR3 loop is CASSLRDGPYEQYF. CDR3 bases: TGTGCCAGCAGCTTAAGGGACGGACCCTACGAGCAGTACTTC.

This clone was seen only once. V is TRBV19 and J is TRBJ1-5; 7 nucleotides align to TRBD1. Trimming took 5 bases from V and 4 from J; bases not matched to a gene: 5. The CDR3 is made up of 14 amino acids. The germline V gene has CDR1 LNHDA and CDR2 SQIVND (reference sequence). The CDR3 region is CASSPGQKNQPQHF. The CDR3 DNA follows: TGTGCCAGTAGTCCGGGACAGAAAAATCAGCCCCAGCATTTT.

This clone is a singleton in its sample. The chain recombines TRBV30 with TRBJ2-1; D is tentatively TRBD1 or TRBD2 (5 bases each). The germline V gene has CDR1 GTSNPN and CDR2 SVGIG (reference sequence). V lost 1 base and J lost 10, with 17 bases in between. CDR3 length: 14 residues. The CDR3 DNA reads as TGTGCCTGGAGTGCGGCCGGGGCCTATAAGGAGCAGTTCTTC. It translates to CAWSAAGAYKEQFF.

This clone was seen once. V and J are TRBV19 and TRBJ1-4; D remains unclear. V was pared by 5 bases and J by 7 bases, with 14 bases between. CDR3 length: 14 amino acids. CDR1 is LNHDA, CDR2 SQIVND, per germline (reference sequence). The CDR3 DNA reads as TGTGCCAGTAGTGTGGGCCCCGCGCGTGAAAAACTGTTTTTT. Translating it yields CASSVGPAREKLFF.

This chain links TRBV2 with TRBJ1-3; D uncertain. Germline assignment: CDR1 SNHLY and CDR2 FYNNEI. Trimming removed 4 bases at V and 0 bases at J, with 7 bases between. The CDR3 contains 14 residues. Here the CDR3 DNA reads TGTGCCAGCAGTGCGACGGCCTCTGGAAACACCATATATTTT. It specifies CASSATASGNTIYF.

The CDR3 region has the DNA TGTGCCACCAGACAGGGGGCTGATAATGAGCAGTTCTTC. This sequence encodes CATRQGADNEQFF. The chain employs TRBV24-1 and TRBJ2-1; 9 bases line up with TRBD1. There are 13 residues in the CDR3. CDR1 is KGHDR, CDR2 SFDVKD, per germline. Germline trimming cut 7 bases from V and 7 bases from J; bases unmatched to any gene: 4.

V and J are TRBV6-2 or TRBV6-3 and TRBJ1-2; no reliable D call. Germline CDR1 and CDR2: MNHEY and SVGEGT. Trimming removed 0 bases at V and 4 bases at J, with 12 bases between. The CDR3 sequence is 15 residues long. The CDR3 reads CASSYSSGDIYGYTF. For the CDR3, the DNA is TGTGCCAGCAGTTACTCATCGGGCGACATCTATGGCTACACCTTC.

This chain uses TRBV5-4 with TRBJ2-7; D is possibly TRBD2 (6 bases). The V gene's germline CDR1 is SGHNT and CDR2 YYREEE (reference sequence). The germline V and J ends were trimmed by 4 bases and 7 bases, with 21 bases remaining between them. There are 15 residues in the CDR3. This CDR3 is CASSPTTGADQEQYF. Written as DNA, the CDR3 is TGTGCCAGCAGCCCGACGACGGGAGCCGATCAAGAGCAGTACTTC.

CDR3 region: CASSLGGATNEKLFF. The CDR3 DNA reads as TGTGCCAGCAGCTTAGGGGGTGCAACTAATGAAAAACTGTTTTTT. This sequence joins TRBV11-2 and TRBJ1-4; the D is unclear. V was shortened by 1 base and J by 0 bases, with 6 bases between the two germline ends. The CDR3 is 15 residues long. Germline CDR1 is SGHAT and CDR2 is FQNNGV.

V and J are TRBV10-2 and TRBJ2-7, with 8 bases fitting TRBD1. The germline V gene has CDR1 WSHSY and CDR2 SAAADI. This CDR3 has 14 residues. With 8 bases clipped from V and 4 bases from J, the junction kept 10 bases outside the gene matches. The CDR3: CASQDRGSMYEQYF. In DNA form, the CDR3 reads TGCGCCAGCCAAGACAGGGGTAGTATGTACGAGCAGTACTTC.

This sequence joins TRBV18 and TRBJ1-2, with unresolved D. Germline values: CDR1 KGHSH, CDR2 LQKENI. Between the trimmed V and J ends, which lost 1 base and 0 bases, there was a span of 6 bases. This CDR3 has 14 amino acids. Here the CDR3 reads CASSPLIANYGYTF. The CDR3 coding sequence is TGTGCCAGCTCACCACTGATAGCTAACTATGGCTACACCTTC. The full variable domain, rest sourced from reference TRBV18 and TRBJ1-2, is NAGVMQNPRHLVRRRGQEARLRCSPMKGHSHVYWYRQLPEEGLKFMVYLQKENIIDESGMPKERFSAEFPKEGPSILRIQQVVRGDSAAYFCASSPLIANYGYTFGSGTRLTVV.

J is TRBJ2-2 and V is TRBV27; 10 bases agree with TRBD2. The CDR3 runs to 18 residues. The trim removed 1 base at V and 6 bases at J, leaving 11 bases unmatched. Germline V gives CDR1 MNHEY, CDR2 SMNVEV (reference sequence). The CDR3 DNA is TGTGCCAGCAGTTTATACCCTGCAGCGGGAGGGCCGTCCGGGGAGCTGTTTTTT. Amino acid sequence: CASSLYPAAGGPSGELFF.